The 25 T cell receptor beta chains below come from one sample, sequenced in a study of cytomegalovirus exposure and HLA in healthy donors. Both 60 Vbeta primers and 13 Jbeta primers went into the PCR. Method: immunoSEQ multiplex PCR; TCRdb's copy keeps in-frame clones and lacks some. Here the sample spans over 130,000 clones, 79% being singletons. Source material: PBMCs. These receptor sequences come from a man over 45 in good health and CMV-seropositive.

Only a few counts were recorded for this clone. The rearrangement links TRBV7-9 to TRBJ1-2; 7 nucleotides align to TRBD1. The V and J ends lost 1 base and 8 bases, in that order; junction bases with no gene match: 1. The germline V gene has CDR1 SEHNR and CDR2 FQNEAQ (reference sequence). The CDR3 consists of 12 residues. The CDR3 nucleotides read TGTGCCAGCAGCTTAGACAGGGGCGGCTACACCTTC. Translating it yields CASSLDRGGYTF.

CDR3 residues: CASSQEEGLKTQYF. The CDR3 DNA sequence: TGTGCCAGCAGCCAAGAGGAGGGATTAAAGACCCAGTACTTC. The chain employs TRBV4-2 and TRBJ2-7; possible D gene TRBD2, 6 bases. Judging by the DNA end, TRBJ2-5 fits better; the J call may be wrong. Germline CDR1 is LGHNA and CDR2 is YNFKEQ. The CDR3 consists of 14 residues.

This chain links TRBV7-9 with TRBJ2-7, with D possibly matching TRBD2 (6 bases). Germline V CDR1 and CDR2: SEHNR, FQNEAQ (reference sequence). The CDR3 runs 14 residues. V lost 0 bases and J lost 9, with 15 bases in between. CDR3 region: CASSLARGTARQYF. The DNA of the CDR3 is TGTGCCAGCAGCTTAGCCCGGGGGACCGCGAGGCAGTACTTC.

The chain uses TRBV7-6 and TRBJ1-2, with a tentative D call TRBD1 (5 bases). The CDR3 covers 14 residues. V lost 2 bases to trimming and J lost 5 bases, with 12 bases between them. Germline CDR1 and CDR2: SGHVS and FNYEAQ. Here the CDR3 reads CASSLNGGYYGYTF. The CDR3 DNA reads TGTGCCAGCAGCTTAAACGGGGGGTATTATGGCTACACCTTC.

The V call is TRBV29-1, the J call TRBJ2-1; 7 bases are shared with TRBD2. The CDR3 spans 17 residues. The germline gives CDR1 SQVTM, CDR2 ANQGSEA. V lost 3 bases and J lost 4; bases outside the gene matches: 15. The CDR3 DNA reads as TGCAGCGTTGAGGCCGACATGGTCGGGAGGCCGTACAATGAGCAGTTCTTC. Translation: CSVEADMVGRPYNEQFF.

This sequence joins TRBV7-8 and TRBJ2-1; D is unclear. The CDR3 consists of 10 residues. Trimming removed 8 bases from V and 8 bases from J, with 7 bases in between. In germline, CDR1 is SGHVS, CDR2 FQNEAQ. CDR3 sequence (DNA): TGTGCCAGCGGGCCTTATGAGCAGTTCTTC. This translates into CASGPYEQFF.

The CDR3 DNA sequence: TGTGCCAGCAGCAGCGGTCCTACCTACAATGAGCAGTTCTTC. This translates into CASSSGPTYNEQFF. The V and J genes are TRBV9 and TRBJ2-1, with D possibly matching TRBD2 (5 bases). This CDR3 region has 14 residues. Looked up from germline, CDR1 is SGDLS and CDR2 is YYNGEE. V lost 4 bases, J lost 2 bases, and 10 bases lay in between.

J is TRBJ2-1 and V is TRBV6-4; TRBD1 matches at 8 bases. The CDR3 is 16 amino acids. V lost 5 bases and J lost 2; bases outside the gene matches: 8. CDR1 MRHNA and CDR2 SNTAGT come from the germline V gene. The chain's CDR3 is CASSINRGSAYNEQFF. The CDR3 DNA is TGTGCCAGCAGTATAAACAGGGGGAGTGCCTACAATGAGCAGTTCTTC.

The CDR3 region has the DNA TGTGCCAGCAGCCAAGTAGGCGGGCTCTCCTACGAGCAGTACTTC. Translated: CASSQVGGLSYEQYF. The rearrangement joins TRBV4-2 to TRBJ2-7; D is perhaps TRBD2 (5 bases). The length of the CDR3 is 15 residues. Germline V CDR1 and CDR2: LGHNA, YNFKEQ. Trimming pared 1 base from V and 0 bases from J, leaving 10 bases between.

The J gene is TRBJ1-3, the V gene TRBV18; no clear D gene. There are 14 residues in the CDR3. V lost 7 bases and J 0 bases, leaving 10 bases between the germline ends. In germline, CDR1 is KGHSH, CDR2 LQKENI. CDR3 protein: CASYELSSGNTIYF. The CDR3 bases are TGTGCCAGCTACGAACTATCCTCTGGAAACACCATATATTTT.

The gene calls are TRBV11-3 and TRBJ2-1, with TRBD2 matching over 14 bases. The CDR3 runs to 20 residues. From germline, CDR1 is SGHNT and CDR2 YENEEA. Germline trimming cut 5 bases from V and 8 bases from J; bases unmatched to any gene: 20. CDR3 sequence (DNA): TGTGCCAGCAGCCCAGGACTAGCGGGAGGTGGTGGGGATAAATGGGATGAGCAGTTCTTC. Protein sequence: CASSPGLAGGGGDKWDEQFF.

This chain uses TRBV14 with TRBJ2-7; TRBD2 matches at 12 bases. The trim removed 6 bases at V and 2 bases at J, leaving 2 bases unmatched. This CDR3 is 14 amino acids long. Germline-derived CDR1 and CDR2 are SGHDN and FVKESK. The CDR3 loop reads CASSPSGRAYEQYF. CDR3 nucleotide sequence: TGTGCCAGCAGTCCTAGCGGGAGGGCCTACGAGCAGTACTTC.

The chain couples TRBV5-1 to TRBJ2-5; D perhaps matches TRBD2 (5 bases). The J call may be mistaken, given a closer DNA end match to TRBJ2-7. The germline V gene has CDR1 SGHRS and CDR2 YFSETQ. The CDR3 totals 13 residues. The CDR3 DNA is TGCGCCAGCAGCCTGTTCAGCGGCAACGAGCAGTACTTC. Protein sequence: CASSLFSGNEQYF.

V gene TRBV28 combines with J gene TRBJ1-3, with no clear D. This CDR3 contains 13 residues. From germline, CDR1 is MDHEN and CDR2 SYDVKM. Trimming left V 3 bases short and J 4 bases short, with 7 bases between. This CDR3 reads CASSFPLGNTIYF. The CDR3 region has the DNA TGTGCCAGCAGTTTCCCCTTGGGAAACACCATATATTTT.

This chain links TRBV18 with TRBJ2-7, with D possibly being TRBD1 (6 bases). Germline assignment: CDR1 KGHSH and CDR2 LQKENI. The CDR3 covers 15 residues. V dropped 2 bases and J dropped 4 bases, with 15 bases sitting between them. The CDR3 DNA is TGTGCCAGCTCACCAACGGGACACCAACGTTACGAGCAGTACTTC. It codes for CASSPTGHQRYEQYF.

CDR3 region: CASSSNRESPYEQYF. DNA for the CDR3: TGTGCCAGCAGCTCAAATCGGGAGAGTCCCTACGAGCAGTACTTC. V gene TRBV7-9 combines with J gene TRBJ2-7; D is possibly TRBD2 (6 bases). Trimming removed 4 bases from V and 2 bases from J, with 15 bases in between. The germline CDR1 and CDR2 sequences are SEHNR and FQNEAQ (reference sequence). The CDR3 loop spans 15 amino acids.

CDR3 DNA: TGTGCCAGTAGTACTGGACGGGAGGAGACCCAGTACTTC. Translating gives CASSTGREETQYF. V is TRBV19 and J is TRBJ2-5; possibly TRBD2 for D (6 bases). The V gene's germline CDR1 is LNHDA and CDR2 SQIVND (reference sequence). The CDR3 has 13 residues. Trimming took 4 bases from V and 5 from J, leaving 11 bases between them.

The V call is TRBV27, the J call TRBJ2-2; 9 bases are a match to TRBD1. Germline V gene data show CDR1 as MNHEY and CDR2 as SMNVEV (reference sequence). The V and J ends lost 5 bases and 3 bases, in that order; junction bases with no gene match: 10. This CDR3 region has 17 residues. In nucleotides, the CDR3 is TGTGCCAGCAGTCCCGGACTCGGACAGGGGTACACCGGGGAGCTGTTTTTT. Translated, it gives CASSPGLGQGYTGELFF.

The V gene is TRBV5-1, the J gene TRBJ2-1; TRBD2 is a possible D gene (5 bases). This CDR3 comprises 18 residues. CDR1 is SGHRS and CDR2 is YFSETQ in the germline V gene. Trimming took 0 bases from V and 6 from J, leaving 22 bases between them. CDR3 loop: CASSLAGAASDIRNEQFF. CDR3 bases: TGCGCCAGCAGCTTGGCTGGAGCGGCTAGTGATATTCGCAATGAGCAGTTCTTC.

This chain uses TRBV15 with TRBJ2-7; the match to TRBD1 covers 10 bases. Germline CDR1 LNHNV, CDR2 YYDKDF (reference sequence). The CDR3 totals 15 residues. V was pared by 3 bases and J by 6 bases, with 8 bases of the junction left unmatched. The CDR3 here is CATSRDRGTSGEQYF. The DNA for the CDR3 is TGTGCCACCAGCAGGGACAGGGGGACCAGCGGCGAGCAGTACTTC.

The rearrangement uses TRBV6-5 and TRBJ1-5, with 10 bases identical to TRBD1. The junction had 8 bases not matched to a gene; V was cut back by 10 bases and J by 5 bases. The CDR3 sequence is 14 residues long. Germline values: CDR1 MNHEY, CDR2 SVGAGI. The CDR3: CAIARDRGDQPQHF. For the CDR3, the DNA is TGTGCCATCGCCAGGGACAGGGGAGATCAGCCCCAGCATTTT.

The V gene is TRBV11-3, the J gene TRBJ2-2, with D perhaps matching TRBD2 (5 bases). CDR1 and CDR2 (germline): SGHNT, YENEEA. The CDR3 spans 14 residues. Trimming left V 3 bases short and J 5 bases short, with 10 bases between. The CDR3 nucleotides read TGTGCCAGCAGCTTCTCGGAGGCAACCGGGGAGCTGTTTTTT. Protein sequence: CASSFSEATGELFF.

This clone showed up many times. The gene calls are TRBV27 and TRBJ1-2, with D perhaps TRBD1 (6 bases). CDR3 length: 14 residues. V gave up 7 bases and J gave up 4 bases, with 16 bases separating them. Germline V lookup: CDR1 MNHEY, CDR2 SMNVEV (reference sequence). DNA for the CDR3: TGTGCCAGCACAACAGGGAGAGGGTCCTATGGCTACACCTTC. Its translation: CASTTGRGSYGYTF.

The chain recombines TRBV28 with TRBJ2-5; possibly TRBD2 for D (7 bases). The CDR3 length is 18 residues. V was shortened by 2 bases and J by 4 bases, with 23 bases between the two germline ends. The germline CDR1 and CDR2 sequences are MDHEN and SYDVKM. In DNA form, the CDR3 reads TGTGCCAGCAGTTTAAGGGGGTCGGCGGGGGCTAATCGAGAGACCCAGTACTTC. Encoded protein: CASSLRGSAGANRETQYF.

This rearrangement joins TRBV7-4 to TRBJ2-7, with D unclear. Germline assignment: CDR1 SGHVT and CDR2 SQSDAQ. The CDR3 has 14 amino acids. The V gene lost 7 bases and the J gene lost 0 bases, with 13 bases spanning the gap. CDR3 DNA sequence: TGTGCCAGCACCCTCATCTACAGCTCCTACGAGCAGTACTTC. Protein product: CASTLIYSSYEQYF. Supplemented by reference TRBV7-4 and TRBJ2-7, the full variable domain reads GAGVSQSPRYKVAKRGRDVALRCDSISGHVTLYWYRQTLGQGSEVLTYSQSDAQRDKSGRPSGRFSAERPERSVSTLKIQRTEQGDSAVYLCASTLIYSSYEQYFGPGTRLTVT.